This TCR beta chain was found in a study of post-analysis software for immune sequencing data. There are many counts of this clonotype. The TCR beta cDNA libraries contained unique molecular identifiers. MiXCR, run by TCRdb on the PCR reads, gives a single entry per CDR3 protein. The table has around 160,000 distinct CDR3 sequences, under 40% seen once. Trimming pared 0 bases from V and 0 bases from J, leaving 3 bases between. From germline, CDR1 is SEHNR and CDR2 FQNEAQ (reference sequence). The CDR3 contains 14 residues. Specimen: blood, collected after autologous hematopoietic stem cell transplantation. This receptor was identified in a girl aged 10 to 17 with multiple sclerosis. The chain is built from TRBV7-9 and TRBJ2-1; D call uncertain. In DNA, the CDR3 is TGTGCCAGCAGCTTAGCGGGCTCCTACAATGAGCAGTTCTTC. Amino acids: CASSLAGSYNEQFF.